Listed below are T cell receptor beta chains from one sample, sequenced in a study of beta chain features in type 1 diabetes. Using immunoSEQ multiplex PCR, the repertoire was profiled, and TCRdb retains in-frame clones only, with some absent. The data contain approximately 170,000 clones, 7.5% to 10% of them singletons. The specimen sequenced was central memory CD4+ T cells from blood. Receptors originate from a woman between 18 and 29 years old in good health. Each CDR3 is given with its conserved first and last residue. A D gene is named only where the DNA matches it firmly. Part of the rows lack a size; the others show once, few, many or a class for expanded clones.

d_call	clone_size	cdr3_length	v_call	j_call	cdr3_aa	cdr3_nt
-	few	15	TRBV6-6	TRBJ2-2	CASSDYEPSGGELFF	TGTGCCAGCAGTGACTACGAACCATCGGGCGGGGAGCTGTTTTTT
-	-	12	TRBV2	TRBJ2-1	CASSEVAEKQFF	TGTGCCAGCAGTGAAGTCGCAGAAAAGCAGTTCTTC
TRBD2	few	15	TRBV27	TRBJ2-7	CASSPLGLAAYEQYF	TGTGCCAGCAGCCCACTGGGACTAGCCGCCTACGAGCAGTACTTC
-	-	10	TRBV7-2	TRBJ1-1	CASSLVSAFF	TGTGCCAGCAGCTTAGTATCGGCTTTCTTT
-	-	12	TRBV30	TRBJ1-1	CAWSAGHHEAFF	TGTGCCTGGAGTGCGGGACACCATGAAGCTTTCTTT
TRBD2	-	16	TRBV2	TRBJ2-1	CASSPTASGGYNEQFF	TGTGCCAGCAGTCCCACCGCTAGCGGGGGTTACAATGAGCAGTTCTTC
TRBD2	many	17	TRBV7-2	TRBJ2-4	CASSLGTSGGAGNIQYF	TGTGCCAGCAGCTTAGGGACTAGCGGGGGGGCTGGAAACATTCAGTACTTC
TRBD2	few	17	TRBV7-2	TRBJ2-1	CASLTSGGAGSYNEQFF	TGTGCCAGCCTGACTAGCGGGGGGGCCGGTTCCTACAATGAGCAGTTCTTC
-	-	13	TRBV5-1	TRBJ1-2	CASSPDRVYGYTF	TGCGCCAGCAGCCCGGACAGAGTCTATGGCTACACCTTC
-	-	19	TRBV4-2	TRBJ2-7	CASSLSFGRRGKEVSEQYF	TGTGCCAGCAGCCTCTCCTTCGGGCGTAGAGGTAAGGAGGTGAGCGAGCAGTACTTC
-	-	17	TRBV18	TRBJ2-1	CASSPSRGPYSGNEQFF	TGTGCCAGCTCACCAAGCCGGGGTCCGTACTCGGGCAATGAGCAGTTCTTC
-	few	11	TRBV10-3	TRBJ1-2	CAISDGGVGTF	TGTGCCATCAGTGACGGAGGGGTCGGCACCTTC
-	-	13	TRBV18	TRBJ1-6	CASSSGYSSPLHF	TGTGCCAGCTCAAGCGGGTACAGTTCACCCCTCCACTTT
TRBD2	-	14	TRBV6-5	TRBJ2-1	CASTPGLAGSEQFF	TGTGCCAGCACCCCGGGGCTAGCGGGGAGTGAGCAGTTCTTC
-	-	13	TRBV19	TRBJ1-2	CASSMTENYGYTF	TGTGCCAGTAGTATGACAGAGAACTATGGCTACACCTTC
TRBD1	-	14	TRBV6-6	TRBJ1-2	CASRPTGGGGFGNF	TGTGCCAGCAGACCGACAGGGGGCGGCGGATTTGGAAACTTC
TRBD1	-	16	TRBV5-1	TRBJ2-3	CASSLGGTGGTDTQYF	TGCGCCAGCAGCTTGGGAGGGACAGGGGGAACAGATACGCAGTATTTT
TRBD1	-	13	TRBV30	TRBJ1-5	CAWRGQPNQPQHF	TGTGCCTGGAGGGGACAGCCCAATCAGCCCCAGCATTTT
TRBD2	-	15	TRBV10-3	TRBJ2-5	CAISESVAGGETQYF	TGTGCCATCAGTGAGTCTGTAGCGGGAGGAGAGACCCAGTACTTC
-	-	18	TRBV11-3	TRBJ2-1	CASSLDQGGTSSYNEQFF	TGTGCCAGCAGCTTAGATCAGGGGGGGACTAGCTCCTACAATGAGCAGTTCTTC
-	-	17	TRBV7-9	TRBJ2-7	CASSLAEGGKTSYEQYF	TGTGCCAGCAGCTTAGCGGAGGGCGGGAAAACCTCCTACGAGCAGTACTTC
-	-	16	TRBV6-1	TRBJ2-3	CAISENRVGQRDTQYF	TGTGCCATCAGTGAAAATAGGGTAGGACAACGAGATACGCAGTATTTT
-	few	15	TRBV2	TRBJ2-6	CASSVTVSGANVLTF	TGTGCCAGCAGTGTCACGGTATCTGGGGCCAACGTCCTGACTTTC
-	few	12	TRBV7-9	TRBJ1-2	CASSFAEFGYTF	TGTGCCAGCAGCTTCGCTGAGTTCGGCTACACCTTC
-	-	13	TRBV5-6	TRBJ2-3	CASSLAPPDTQYF	TGTGCCAGCAGCTTGGCTCCCCCAGATACGCAGTATTTT
TRBD2	few	15	TRBV5-1	TRBJ2-1	CASSLAAGLENEQFF	TGCGCCAGCAGCTTGGCCGCGGGACTAGAGAATGAGCAGTTCTTC
-	few	14	TRBV5-6	TRBJ1-1	CASSSETGNTEAFF	TGTGCCAGCAGCTCCGAGACGGGGAACACTGAAGCTTTCTTT
TRBD1	-	14	TRBV30	TRBJ2-3	CAWRRTGSGDTQYF	TGTGCCTGGAGGCGGACAGGGTCAGGAGATACGCAGTATTTT
-	-	12	TRBV27	TRBJ2-2	CASSLIAGELFF	TGTGCCAGCAGTTTAATAGCCGGGGAGCTGTTTTTT
-	few	15	TRBV6-6	TRBJ2-2	CASSEQAGNTGELFF	TGTGCCAGCAGTGAGCAAGCAGGGAACACCGGGGAGCTGTTTTTT
TRBD2	few	18	TRBV5-1	TRBJ2-3	CASSLYGLAGGSTDTQYF	TGCGCCAGCAGCTTGTACGGACTAGCGGGGGGGTCTACAGATACGCAGTATTTT
-	-	13	TRBV2	TRBJ2-5	CASSVEAGETQYF	TGTGCCAGCAGTGTCGAAGCGGGAGAGACCCAGTACTTC
-	few	15	TRBV5-4	TRBJ1-3	CASSAGTSAGNTIYF	TGTGCCAGCAGCGCCGGGACTTCTGCTGGAAACACCATATATTTT
-	-	14	TRBV7-8	TRBJ2-7	CASSFRAGPYEQYF	TGTGCCAGCAGCTTCCGGGCGGGGCCCTACGAGCAGTACTTC
-	few	16	TRBV9	TRBJ2-1	CASSVGEGGTYNEQFF	TGTGCCAGCAGCGTAGGTGAAGGGGGTACCTACAATGAGCAGTTCTTC
-	-	14	TRBV30	TRBJ2-7	CAWRQQGGSYEQYF	TGTGCCTGGAGGCAACAAGGGGGCTCCTACGAGCAGTACTTC
TRBD1	-	15	TRBV5-4	TRBJ2-2	CASSPGGVSTGELFF	TGTGCCAGCTCCCCAGGGGGCGTGAGCACCGGGGAGCTGTTTTTT
-	few	17	TRBV19	TRBJ2-2	CASSISGRAANTGELFF	TGTGCCAGTAGTATATCGGGCAGGGCAGCCAACACCGGGGAGCTGTTTTTT
TRBD2	-	15	TRBV4-1	TRBJ2-2	CASSQTSVRTGELFF	TGCGCCAGCAGCCAGACTAGCGTTCGCACCGGGGAGCTGTTTTTT
TRBD2	few	16	TRBV29-1	TRBJ2-2	CSVPGGRTSNTGELFF	TGCAGCGTTCCCGGGGGGAGGACTAGTAACACCGGGGAGCTGTTTTTT
-	few	14	TRBV2	TRBJ2-2	CASKRQENTGELFF	TGTGCCAGCAAAAGGCAGGAAAACACCGGGGAGCTGTTTTTT
TRBD1	few	15	TRBV18	TRBJ1-1	CASSPTGDRNTEAFF	TGTGCCAGCTCACCGACAGGGGATAGGAACACTGAAGCTTTCTTT
-	few	14	TRBV2	TRBJ1-1	CASSVGQLNTEAFF	TGTGCCAGCAGTGTAGGACAGCTGAACACTGAAGCTTTCTTT
-	few	14	TRBV5-6	TRBJ2-1	CASSPLRSINEQFF	TGTGCCAGCAGCCCCTTGCGAAGTATCAATGAGCAGTTCTTC
TRBD1	-	14	TRBV4-1	TRBJ1-2	CASSQPGTGNGYTF	TGCGCCAGCAGCCAACCCGGGACAGGGAATGGCTACACCTTC
-	-	13	TRBV5-4	TRBJ1-2	CASSPDNNYGYTF	TGTGCCAGCAGCCCGGACAATAACTATGGCTACACCTTC
TRBD2	-	14	TRBV4-2	TRBJ2-7	CASSQGLAGAEQYF	TGTGCCAGCAGCCAAGGACTAGCGGGAGCGGAGCAGTACTTC
-	few	15	TRBV11-2	TRBJ1-2	CASSLERRGVYGYTF	TGTGCCAGCAGCTTAGAACGTAGAGGAGTCTATGGCTACACCTTC
TRBD1	-	14	TRBV5-1	TRBJ1-1	CASSQRQGDTEAFF	TGCGCCAGCAGCCAACGACAGGGGGACACTGAAGCTTTCTTT
TRBD2	-	16	TRBV29-1	TRBJ2-3	CSVEGSVSGLTDTQYF	TGCAGCGTTGAGGGTAGCGTTAGCGGGCTCACAGATACGCAGTATTTT
TRBD1	-	19	TRBV7-2	TRBJ1-5	CASSPSMQPGQGPYQPQHF	TGTGCCAGCAGCCCTTCTATGCAGCCGGGACAGGGTCCCTATCAGCCCCAGCATTTT
-	-	12	TRBV5-4	TRBJ2-7	CASSSQDYEQYF	TGTGCCAGCAGCTCCCAGGATTACGAGCAGTACTTC
TRBD2	few	15	TRBV11-2	TRBJ2-5	CASIRLAGDQETQYF	TGTGCCAGCATCCGACTAGCGGGGGATCAAGAGACCCAGTACTTC